In this sample, the clone carrying this TCR beta chain turned up many times. The CDR3 is 14 amino acids. Trimming removed 1 base from V and 0 bases from J, with 9 bases in between. Germline loops: CDR1 DFQATT, CDR2 SNEGSKA (reference sequence). Unique molecular identifiers, one per molecule, were present on every TCR cDNA molecule. TCRdb reanalysed the 5' RACE reads using MiXCR and keeps one entry per CDR3 protein. Among around 63,000 distinct CDR3 sequences listed, about 8% were seen once. The data belong to a study of spatial heterogeneity in lung cancer. Looking at the study overall: The study consistently detected more beta-chain than alpha-chain sequences.

As for time point: sample taken at primary tumor resection. Whole RNA obtained from tumor, nontumor lung or frozen PBMC underwent sequencing without sorting. The donors comprised about 70 untreated early-stage non-small cell lung cancer patients. The TCR originated in a female donor with early-stage non-small cell lung cancer. The sample consisted of PBMCs, taken at surgery. The chain carries TRBV20-1 and TRBJ2-5; tentative D call: TRBD2 (5 bases). The CDR3 coding sequence is TGCAGTGCTAGAGGACTACTTTACCAAGAGACCCAGTACTTC. Protein product: CSARGLLYQETQYF.